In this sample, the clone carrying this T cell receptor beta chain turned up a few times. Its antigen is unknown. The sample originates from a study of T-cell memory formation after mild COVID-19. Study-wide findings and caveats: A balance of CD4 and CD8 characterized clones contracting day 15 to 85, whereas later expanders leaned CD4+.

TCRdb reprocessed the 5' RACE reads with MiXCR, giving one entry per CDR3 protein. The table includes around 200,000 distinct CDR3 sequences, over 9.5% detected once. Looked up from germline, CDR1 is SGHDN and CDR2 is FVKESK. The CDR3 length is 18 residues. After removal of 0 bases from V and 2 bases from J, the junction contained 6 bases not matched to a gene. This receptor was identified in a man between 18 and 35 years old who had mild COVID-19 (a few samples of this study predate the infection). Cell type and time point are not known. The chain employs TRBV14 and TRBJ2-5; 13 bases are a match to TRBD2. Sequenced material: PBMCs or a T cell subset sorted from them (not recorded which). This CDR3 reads CASSQDRTSGGKQETQYF. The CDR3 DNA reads TGTGCCAGCAGCCAAGATCGGACTAGCGGGGGAAAACAAGAGACCCAGTACTTC. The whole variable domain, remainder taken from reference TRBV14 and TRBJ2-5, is EAGVTQFPSHSVIEKGQTVTLRCDPISGHDNLYWYRRVMGKEIKFLLHFVKESKQDESGMPNNRFLAERTGGTYSTLKVQPAELEDSGVYFCASSQDRTSGGKQETQYFGPGTRLLVL.